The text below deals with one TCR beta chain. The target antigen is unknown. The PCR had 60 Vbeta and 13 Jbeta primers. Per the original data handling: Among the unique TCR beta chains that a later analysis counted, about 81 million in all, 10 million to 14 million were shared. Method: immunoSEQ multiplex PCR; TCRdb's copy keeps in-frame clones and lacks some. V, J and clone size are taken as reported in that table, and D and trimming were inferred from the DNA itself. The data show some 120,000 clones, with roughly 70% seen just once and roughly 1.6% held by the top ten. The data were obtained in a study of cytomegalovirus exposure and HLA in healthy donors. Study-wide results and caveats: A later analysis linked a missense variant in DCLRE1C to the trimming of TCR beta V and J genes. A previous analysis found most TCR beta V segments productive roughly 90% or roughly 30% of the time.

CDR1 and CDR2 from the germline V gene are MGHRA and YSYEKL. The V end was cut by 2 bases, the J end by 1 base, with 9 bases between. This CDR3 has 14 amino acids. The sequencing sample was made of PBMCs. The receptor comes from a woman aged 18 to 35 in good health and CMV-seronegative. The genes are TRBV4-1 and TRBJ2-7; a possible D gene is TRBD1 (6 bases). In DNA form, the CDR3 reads TGCGCCAGCAGCCAACGGACAGCATCCTACGAGCAGTACTTC. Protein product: CASSQRTASYEQYF.